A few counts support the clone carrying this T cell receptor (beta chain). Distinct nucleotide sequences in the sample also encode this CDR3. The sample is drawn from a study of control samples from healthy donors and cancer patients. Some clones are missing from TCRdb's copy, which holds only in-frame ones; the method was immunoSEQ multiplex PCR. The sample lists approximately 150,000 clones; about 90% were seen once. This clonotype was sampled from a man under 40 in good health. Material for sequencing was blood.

The CDR3 nucleotides are TGTGCCAGCAGTTACGGGCGGGGGGGCACAGATACGCAGTATTTT. Amino acid sequence: CASSYGRGGTDTQYF. V usage is TRBV6-5 and J usage is TRBJ2-3, with 8 bases that match TRBD2. After removal of 2 bases from V and 1 base from J, the junction contained 2 bases not matched to a gene. Germline values: CDR1 MNHEY, CDR2 SVGAGI. This CDR3 is 15 amino acids long.